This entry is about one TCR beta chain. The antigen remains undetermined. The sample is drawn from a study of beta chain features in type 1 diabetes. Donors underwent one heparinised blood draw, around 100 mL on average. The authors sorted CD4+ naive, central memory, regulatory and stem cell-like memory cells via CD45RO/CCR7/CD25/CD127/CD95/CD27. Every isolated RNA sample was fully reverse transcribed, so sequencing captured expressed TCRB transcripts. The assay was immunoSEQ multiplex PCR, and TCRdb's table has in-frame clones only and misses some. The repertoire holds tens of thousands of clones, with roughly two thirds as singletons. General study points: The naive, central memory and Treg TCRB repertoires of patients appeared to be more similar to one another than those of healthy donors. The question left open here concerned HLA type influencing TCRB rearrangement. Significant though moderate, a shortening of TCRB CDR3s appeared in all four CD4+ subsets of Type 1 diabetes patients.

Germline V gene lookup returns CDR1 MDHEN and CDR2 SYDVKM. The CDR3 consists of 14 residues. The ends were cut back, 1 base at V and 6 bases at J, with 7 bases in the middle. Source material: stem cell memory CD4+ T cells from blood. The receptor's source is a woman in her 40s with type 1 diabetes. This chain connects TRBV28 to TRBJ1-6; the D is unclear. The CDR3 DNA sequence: TGTGCCAGCAGTTTATCCAGGTTTAATTCACCCCTCCACTTT. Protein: CASSLSRFNSPLHF.